This T cell receptor (beta chain) emerged from a study of blood T cell repertoires in COVID-19. Sequenced by immunoSEQ multiplex PCR; TCRdb stores in-frame clones only, minus some. The sample lists 300,000 to 350,000 clones; 86% were seen once. V was pared by 5 bases and J by 0 bases, with 11 bases between. The CDR3 has 15 amino acids. Germline values: CDR1 SGHTA, CDR2 FQGTGA. Enrollees, about 18 to 89 years old, lived in approximately 25 US areas. Allocation to cohorts depended on clinical history reported by the participants. Material: PBMCs or T cells enriched from blood (not recorded which). The receptor's source is a middle-aged woman with acute COVID-19. The J gene is TRBJ2-1, the V gene TRBV7-3; the D gene is possibly TRBD2 (6 bases). The CDR3 nucleotides read TGTGCCAGCAGCGATAGCGGTAGCTCCTACAATGAGCAGTTCTTC. Translated: CASSDSGSSYNEQFF.